Following are 31 T cell receptor beta chains from one sample sequenced in a study of T cell repertoires in cytomegalovirus infection. TCRdb fed the reads into MiXCR, producing one record per CDR3 protein. The table has roughly 310,000 distinct CDR3 sequences, roughly 15% seen once; the top ten hold approximately 12%. The sequencing sample was made of PBMCs. Receptors originate from a human donor in good health (CMV status not recorded). Some clones in this sample may be carry-over from other donors' samples.

This clonotype came up once. The rearrangement links TRBV20-1 to TRBJ1-2; D unresolved. V was pared by 1 base and J by 5 bases, with 11 bases between. Germline V lookup: CDR1 DFQATT, CDR2 SNEGSKA (reference sequence). This CDR3 has 13 residues. CDR3 bases: TGCAGTGCTAGAGTGGAGCATAATTATGGCTACACCTTC. Translating gives CSARVEHNYGYTF.

This clonotype was counted ten times or more. The chain links TRBV7-2 to TRBJ1-2, with D possibly TRBD1 on 5 matching bases. Germline V gives CDR1 SGHTA, CDR2 FQGNSA. The CDR3 covers 13 residues. V was cut by 8 bases and J by 0 bases, with 10 bases left in between. CDR3: CASGDRSNYGYTF. DNA for the CDR3: TGTGCCAGCGGGGACCGCTCTAACTATGGCTACACCTTC.

J is TRBJ2-3 and V is TRBV10-3; TRBD2 matches 10 bases. The ends lost 10 bases at V and 0 bases at J; junction bases unmatched: 16. The CDR3 has 18 residues. CDR1 and CDR2 (germline): ENHRY, SYGVKD. The CDR3 here is CATQISGGSPPSTDTQYF. Here the CDR3 DNA reads TGTGCCACCCAAATTAGCGGGGGGTCACCCCCTAGCACAGATACGCAGTATTTT.

This clonotype has a handful of counts. V and J are TRBV20-1 and TRBJ2-7; D unresolved. Germline V gene sequence: CDR1 DFQATT, CDR2 SNEGSKA (reference sequence). V lost 3 bases to trimming and J lost 0 bases, with 12 bases between them. The CDR3 runs to 14 residues. The CDR3 loop reads CSASVLHSSYEQYF. CDR3 coding DNA: TGCAGTGCTAGCGTACTGCACTCCTCCTACGAGCAGTACTTC.

This clonotype was seen repeatedly, ten times or more. J is TRBJ2-7 and V is TRBV7-6, with 14 bases that match TRBD2. The junction had 6 bases not matched to a gene; V was cut back by 5 bases and J by 3 bases. There are 16 residues in the CDR3. Germline V CDR1 and CDR2: SGHVS, FNYEAQ. Here the CDR3 reads CASSPLTSGGDYEQYF. The CDR3 DNA reads as TGTGCCAGCAGCCCACTGACTAGCGGGGGGGACTACGAGCAGTACTTC.

The V call is TRBV7-3, the J call TRBJ1-1; TRBD1 might be the D (5 bases). V was trimmed by 5 bases and J by 1 base, leaving 17 bases between them. CDR3 length: 16 amino acids. Germline values: CDR1 SGHTA, CDR2 FQGTGA. The CDR3, as DNA: TGTGCCAGCAGCCCTGCCCCCGGGACCGAGAACACTGAAGCTTTCTTT. Amino acids: CASSPAPGTENTEAFF.

This clonotype was counted only a few times. The chain recombines TRBV5-1 with TRBJ2-3, with 11 bases matching TRBD1. Germline loops: CDR1 SGHRS, CDR2 YFSETQ. The CDR3 extends over 14 amino acids. V was pared by 4 bases and J by 6 bases, with 4 bases of the junction left unmatched. The CDR3 region is CASSVRDRGDTQYF. CDR3 DNA: TGCGCCAGCAGCGTGAGGGACAGGGGGGATACGCAGTATTTT.

This clonotype was seen once. This rearrangement joins TRBV10-3 to TRBJ1-1, with TRBD1 as a possible D gene (5 bases). The germline V gene encodes CDR1 ENHRY and CDR2 SYGVKD. This CDR3 has 14 residues. V lost 5 bases and J lost 1, with 11 bases in between. The CDR3 nucleotides are TGTGCCATCAGTACCTCGACAGCGAACACTGAAGCTTTCTTT. Protein sequence: CAISTSTANTEAFF.

This clonotype was observed a handful of times. The rearrangement links TRBV2 to TRBJ2-5, with 9 bases fitting TRBD2. Trimming cost V 1 base and J 6 bases; bases outside gene matches: 9. The CDR3 is made up of 16 amino acids. Germline CDR1 and CDR2: SNHLY and FYNNEI. In DNA, the CDR3 is TGTGCCAGCAGTGAAGTTCCGAGCGGGGGGCCGAAGACCCAGTACTTC. It yields the protein CASSEVPSGGPKTQYF.

This clonotype was recorded at least ten times. V gene TRBV7-9 combines with J gene TRBJ2-7, with D uncertain. The ends were cut back, 1 base at V and 1 base at J, with 8 bases in the middle. The germline V gene has CDR1 SEHNR and CDR2 FQNEAQ (reference sequence). The CDR3 has 14 amino acids. CDR3 sequence (DNA): TGTGCCAGCAGCTTAGGCGTCCCGTCCTACGAGCAGTACTTC. Protein product: CASSLGVPSYEQYF.

The chain links TRBV28 to TRBJ2-2; 7 bases agree with TRBD1. Trimming removed 3 bases from V and 4 bases from J; junction bases left unmatched: 8. This CDR3 has 16 residues. Germline assignment: CDR1 MDHEN and CDR2 SYDVKM. CDR3 loop: CASSFGTGVFTGELFF. CDR3 in DNA: TGTGCCAGCAGTTTTGGAACAGGGGTATTCACCGGGGAGCTGTTTTTT.

In its sample, this clonotype was seen a few times. The CDR3 DNA is TGTGCCAGCAGTTACCGGAATAATTCACCCCTCCACTTT. This translates into CASSYRNNSPLHF. This chain uses TRBV6-2 or TRBV6-3 with TRBJ1-6; D uncertain. The CDR3 is made up of 13 amino acids. Between the trimmed V and J ends, which lost 2 bases and 5 bases, there was a span of 4 bases. Germline assignment: CDR1 MNHEY and CDR2 SVGEGT.

V gene TRBV5-4 combines with J gene TRBJ2-7; 11 bases line up with TRBD1. The CDR3 extends over 16 amino acids. From germline, CDR1 is SGHNT and CDR2 YYREEE (reference sequence). Germline trimming cut 4 bases from V and 0 bases from J; bases unmatched to any gene: 6. The CDR3 is CASSRGTGGPSYEQYF. CDR3 DNA: TGTGCCAGCAGCCGGGGGACAGGGGGTCCCTCCTACGAGCAGTACTTC.

This clonotype has more than one count but fewer than ten. The rearrangement links TRBV6-6 to TRBJ2-5; a weak D match, TRBD2 (5 bases). Germline assignment: CDR1 MNHNY and CDR2 SVGAGI (reference sequence). There are 13 residues in the CDR3. V lost 2 bases to trimming and J lost 2 bases, with 6 bases between them. As DNA, the CDR3 is TGTGCCAGCAGTTACGGGGAGCAAGAGACCCAGTACTTC. It codes for CASSYGEQETQYF.

There are a few counts of this clonotype. This chain joins TRBV7-9 and TRBJ1-5; D is perhaps TRBD1 (5 bases). Trimming stripped 6 bases from V and 3 bases from J, with 12 bases between. This CDR3 contains 14 residues. Germline CDR1 and CDR2: SEHNR and FQNEAQ (reference sequence). The CDR3 sequence is CASSRGPPNQPQHF. The DNA of the CDR3 is TGTGCCAGCAGTAGGGGCCCTCCCAATCAGCCCCAGCATTTT.

J is TRBJ2-5 and V is TRBV19; D gene ambiguous. The germline CDR1 and CDR2 sequences are LNHDA and SQIVND (reference sequence). This CDR3 is 15 amino acids long. V was trimmed by 3 bases and J by 5 bases, leaving 16 bases between them. The CDR3 loop is CASSIGAFDSETQYF. In DNA, the CDR3 is TGTGCCAGTAGTATCGGCGCCTTCGACTCGGAGACCCAGTACTTC.

This clonotype came up a few times. This chain connects TRBV4-2 to TRBJ1-3; no clear D. V gave up 3 bases and J gave up 2 bases, with 11 bases separating them. The CDR3 is made up of 15 amino acids. CDR1 is LGHNA and CDR2 is YNFKEQ in the germline V gene. CDR3 region: CASSQELIAGNTIYF. Written as DNA, the CDR3 is TGTGCCAGCAGCCAGGAGCTTATCGCTGGAAACACCATATATTTT.

At least ten counts were recorded for this clonotype. The chain links TRBV7-2 to TRBJ1-4, with 9 bases identical to TRBD1. Per the germline V gene, CDR1 is SGHTA and CDR2 is FQGNSA. The CDR3 loop spans 16 amino acids. V lost 1 base, J lost 8 bases, and 8 bases stayed unmatched. This CDR3 reads CASSLVPTGGWEKLFF. CDR3 bases: TGTGCCAGCAGCTTAGTCCCCACAGGGGGCTGGGAAAAACTGTTTTTT.

The chain employs TRBV23-1 and TRBJ1-4, with 8 positions matching TRBD1. TRBV23-1 is known as an ORF, though its function is uncertain. V shed 3 bases, J shed 8 bases, and the junction held 8 bases outside the gene matches. This CDR3 comprises 15 residues. This CDR3 reads CASSHRQGRREKLFF. The CDR3 DNA sequence: TGCGCCAGCAGTCATCGACAGGGGAGGAGAGAAAAACTGTTTTTT.

This clonotype was seen repeatedly, ten times or more. The chain combines TRBV7-9 with TRBJ1-1, with D maybe TRBD1 (5 bases). The germline V gene encodes CDR1 SEHNR and CDR2 FQNEAQ (reference sequence). The CDR3 sequence is 20 residues long. V lost 5 bases and J lost 0, with 28 bases in between. CDR3 bases: TGTGCCAGCAGCCCCTTTGCTCGGGAATCTGTGGAGGGGTTGAACACTGAAGCTTTCTTT. It codes for CASSPFARESVEGLNTEAFF. The whole variable domain, remainder taken from reference TRBV7-9 and TRBJ1-1, is DTGVSQNPRHKITKRGQNVTFRCDPISEHNRLYWYRQTLGQGPEFLTYFQNEAQLEKSRLLSDRFSAERPKGSFSTLEIQRTEQGDSAMYLCASSPFARESVEGLNTEAFFGQGTRLTVV.

This clonotype was seen at least ten times. V is TRBV12-3 or TRBV12-4 and J is TRBJ2-2; no reliable D call. The CDR3 totals 14 residues. V shed 6 bases and J shed 6 bases, with 14 bases lying between them. The CDR3 region is CASRQLPPAGELFF. As DNA, the CDR3 is TGTGCCAGCAGGCAACTCCCCCCCGCCGGGGAGCTGTTTTTT.

V and J are TRBV20-1 and TRBJ1-5; 8 nucleotides agree with TRBD1. Per germline, CDR1 DFQATT and CDR2 SNEGSKA (reference sequence). This CDR3 is built from 14 residues. Trimming took 5 bases from V and 1 from J; bases not matched to a gene: 4. CDR3 amino acids: CSAGQGLSNQPQHF. Written as DNA, the CDR3 is TGCAGTGCTGGACAGGGACTAAGCAATCAGCCCCAGCATTTT.

Ten or more counts support this clonotype. The DNA for the CDR3 is TGTGCCAGCAGTTACTCGAGCAACGGAGATACGCAGTATTTT. This encodes CASSYSSNGDTQYF. The chain links TRBV6-2 or TRBV6-3 to TRBJ2-3; D gene ambiguous. V shed 0 bases and J shed 5 bases, with 9 bases lying between them. Germline CDR1 MNHEY, CDR2 SVGEGT. The CDR3 spans 14 residues.

This chain uses TRBV20-1 with TRBJ1-5, with D possibly being TRBD1 (6 bases). V lost 4 bases and J lost 6, with 13 bases in between. The CDR3 totals 13 residues. Germline V gives CDR1 DFQATT, CDR2 SNEGSKA (reference sequence). DNA for the CDR3: TGCAGTGCTATACCACAGGGAGGTCAGCCCCAGCATTTT. Translating gives CSAIPQGGQPQHF.

This chain links TRBV10-3 with TRBJ1-1; a possible D gene is TRBD1 (6 bases). Germline loops: CDR1 ENHRY, CDR2 SYGVKD. The CDR3 has 16 residues. Trimming removed 0 bases at V and 4 bases at J, with 15 bases between. For the CDR3, the DNA is TGTGCCATCAGTGAGTCCTTGGGAACAGGGAGCACTGAAGCTTTCTTT. Translating gives CAISESLGTGSTEAFF.

This clonotype was observed at least ten times. The genes are TRBV12-3 or TRBV12-4 and TRBJ1-1, with D maybe TRBD1 (6 bases). V lost 3 bases and J lost 1, with 9 bases in between. This CDR3 region has 14 residues. The CDR3 here is CASSFRGANTEAFF. CDR3 nucleotides: TGTGCCAGCAGTTTTAGGGGGGCGAACACTGAAGCTTTCTTT.

The chain joins TRBV3-1 to TRBJ1-2; D gene unclear. The CDR3 is made up of 15 amino acids. Deletions cut 2 bases from V and 6 bases from J, with 16 bases between. The germline CDR1 and CDR2 sequences are LGHDT and YNNKEL (reference sequence). The CDR3 DNA follows: TGTGCCAGCAGCCAAACGTCCCCGAAGAGTCATGGCTACACCTTC. It is translated as CASSQTSPKSHGYTF.

The chain has TRBV7-9 and TRBJ2-2; D is uncertain. The CDR3 contains 15 residues. V lost 4 bases and J 4 bases, leaving 13 bases between the germline ends. Germline-derived CDR1 and CDR2 are SEHNR and FQNEAQ (reference sequence). The CDR3 is CASSSGPTITGELFF. The CDR3 DNA follows: TGTGCCAGCAGCTCCGGGCCGACGATCACCGGGGAGCTGTTTTTT.

The gene calls are TRBV6-2 or TRBV6-3 and TRBJ1-5; the D gene is possibly TRBD1 (6 bases). From germline, CDR1 is MNHEY and CDR2 SVGEGT. Trimming removed 5 bases from V and 3 bases from J, with 14 bases in between. This CDR3 spans 15 amino acids. The CDR3 bases are TGTGCCAGCAGTCCACTACAGGGATTCAATCAGCCCCAGCATTTT. As protein: CASSPLQGFNQPQHF.

This clonotype has ten or more counts. This chain connects TRBV19 to TRBJ1-2; tentatively, D is TRBD1 (5 bases). Germline values: CDR1 LNHDA, CDR2 SQIVND (reference sequence). V lost 3 bases and J 2 bases, leaving 10 bases between the germline ends. This CDR3 is built from 14 residues. The CDR3 DNA reads TGTGCCAGTAGTATCACCCAGGGCAACTATGGCTACACCTTC. It encodes CASSITQGNYGYTF.

This clonotype was seen ten or more times. The chain employs TRBV7-2 and TRBJ1-4; unclear D gene. Per germline, CDR1 SGHTA and CDR2 FQGNSA. CDR3 length: 15 residues. Trimming took off 2 bases at V and 8 bases at J, with 15 bases between the two ends. The CDR3 sequence: CASSLSWQFQEKLFF. CDR3 DNA: TGTGCCAGCAGCTTATCTTGGCAGTTCCAAGAAAAACTGTTTTTT.